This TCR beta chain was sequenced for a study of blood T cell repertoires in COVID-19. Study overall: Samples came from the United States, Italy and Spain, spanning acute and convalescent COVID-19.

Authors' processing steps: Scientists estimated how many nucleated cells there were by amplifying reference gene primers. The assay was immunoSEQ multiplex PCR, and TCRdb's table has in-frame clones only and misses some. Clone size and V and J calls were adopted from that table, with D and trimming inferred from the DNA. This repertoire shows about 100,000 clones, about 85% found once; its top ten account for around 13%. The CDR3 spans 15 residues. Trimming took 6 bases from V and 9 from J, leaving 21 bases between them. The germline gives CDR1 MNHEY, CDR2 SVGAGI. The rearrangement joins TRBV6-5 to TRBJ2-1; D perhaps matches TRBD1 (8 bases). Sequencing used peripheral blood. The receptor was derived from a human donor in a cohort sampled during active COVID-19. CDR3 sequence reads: CASRQGGRISREQFF. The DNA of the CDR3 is TGTGCCAGCAGACAGGGGGGGAGAATTAGTCGTGAGCAGTTCTTC.